These T cell receptor beta chains were read from a single sample in a study of cytomegalovirus exposure and HLA in healthy donors. Produced via immunoSEQ multiplex PCR; TCRdb's table is partial and in-frame only. The sample contains 25,000 to 30,000 clones, approximately 70% of which appear only once. The sample taken for sequencing was PBMCs. These receptors were collected from a woman in her 50s in good health and CMV-seronegative. The CDR3 runs from the conserved cysteine through the conserved F or W. A D gene is named only where the DNA matches it firmly. The listing skips clone size in some rows; elsewhere it reads once, few, many or a size class.

D	V	length	size	J	CDR3	DNA
TRBD2	TRBV5-1	14	-	TRBJ2-5	CASSPTSGAETQYF	TGCGCCAGCAGCCCTACTAGCGGGGCAGAGACCCAGTACTTC
-	TRBV10-3	12	-	TRBJ1-4	CAIAARGEKLFF	TGTGCCATCGCTGCCAGGGGTGAAAAACTGTTTTTT
-	TRBV5-1	14	-	TRBJ1-5	CASSPDSLNQPQHF	TGCGCCAGCAGCCCCGATTCTCTAAATCAGCCCCAGCATTTT
TRBD1	TRBV29-1	15	-	TRBJ1-2	CSVFTPGQGFYGYTF	TGCAGCGTATTCACTCCGGGACAGGGGTTCTATGGCTACACCTTC
-	TRBV19	13	-	TRBJ2-7	CASSMVVSGEQYF	TGTGCCAGTAGTATGGTAGTCTCGGGAGAGCAGTACTTC
-	TRBV15	14	-	TRBJ2-3	CATNWASLTDTQYF	TGTGCCACCAACTGGGCTTCCCTAACAGATACGCAGTATTTT
TRBD2	TRBV5-1	16	-	TRBJ2-5	CASSPRTSGVGETQYF	TGCGCCAGCAGCCCACGGACTAGCGGGGTGGGGGAGACCCAGTACTTC
-	TRBV19	13	once	TRBJ1-5	CASSVQGNQPQHF	TGTGCCAGTAGTGTGCAGGGGAATCAGCCCCAGCATTTT
-	TRBV5-6	11	-	TRBJ1-2	CASTGSRGYTF	TGTGCCAGCACCGGGTCCCGGGGCTACACCTTC
-	TRBV25-1	14	-	TRBJ1-6	CASSALTENSPLHF	TGTGCCAGCAGTGCCCTAACGGAGAATTCACCCCTCCACTTT
-	TRBV5-4	14	-	TRBJ2-7	CASSNGLGYGEQYF	TGTGCCAGCAGCAACGGACTGGGGTATGGCGAGCAGTACTTC
-	TRBV28	15	-	TRBJ2-6	CASSSRQTGANVLTF	TGTGCCAGCAGTTCGCGACAGACCGGGGCCAACGTCCTGACTTTC
-	TRBV6-5	13	few	TRBJ1-4	CASSRVWGEKLFF	TGTGCCAGCAGCAGGGTCTGGGGTGAAAAACTGTTTTTT
-	TRBV5-1	16	-	TRBJ2-6	CASSLVPSSGANVLTF	TGCGCCAGCAGCTTGGTCCCTTCCTCTGGGGCCAACGTCCTGACTTTC
-	TRBV29-1	14	few	TRBJ2-7	CSVEGARDGYEQYF	TGCAGCGTTGAAGGCGCCAGGGATGGGTACGAGCAGTACTTC
TRBD2	TRBV6-5	15	-	TRBJ2-1	CASSYQREVYNEQFF	TGTGCCAGCAGTTACCAGCGGGAGGTTTACAATGAGCAGTTCTTC
-	TRBV5-1	13	few	TRBJ2-5	CASSLGGAETQYF	TGCGCCAGCAGCTTAGGGGGGGCCGAGACCCAGTACTTC
TRBD1	TRBV6-4	15	-	TRBJ2-3	CASRATGGVTDTQYF	TGTGCCAGCAGAGCGACAGGGGGTGTGACAGATACGCAGTATTTT